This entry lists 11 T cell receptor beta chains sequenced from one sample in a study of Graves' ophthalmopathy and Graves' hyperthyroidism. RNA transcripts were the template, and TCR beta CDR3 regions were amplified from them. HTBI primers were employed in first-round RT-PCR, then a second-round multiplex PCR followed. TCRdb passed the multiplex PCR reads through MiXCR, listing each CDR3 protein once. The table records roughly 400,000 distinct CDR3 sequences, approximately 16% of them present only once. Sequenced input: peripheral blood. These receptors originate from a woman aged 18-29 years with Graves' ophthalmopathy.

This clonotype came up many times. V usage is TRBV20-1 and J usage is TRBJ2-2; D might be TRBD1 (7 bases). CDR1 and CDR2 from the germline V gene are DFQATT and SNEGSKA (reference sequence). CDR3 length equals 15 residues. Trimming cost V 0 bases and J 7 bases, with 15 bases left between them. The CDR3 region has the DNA TGCAGTGCTAGAGATAGCCAGGGGGGTTTCGGGGAGCTGTTTTTT. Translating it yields CSARDSQGGFGELFF.

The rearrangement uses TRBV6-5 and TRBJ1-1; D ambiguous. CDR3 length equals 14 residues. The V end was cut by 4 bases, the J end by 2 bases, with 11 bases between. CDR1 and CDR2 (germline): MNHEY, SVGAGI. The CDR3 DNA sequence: TGTGCCAGCAGTTCCCCACAGAGAAACACTGAAGCTTTCTTT. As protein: CASSSPQRNTEAFF.

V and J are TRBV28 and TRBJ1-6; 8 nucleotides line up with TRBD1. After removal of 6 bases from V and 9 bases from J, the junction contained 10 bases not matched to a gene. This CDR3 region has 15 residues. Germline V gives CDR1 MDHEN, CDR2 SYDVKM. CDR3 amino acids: CASSLGQGAFSPLHF. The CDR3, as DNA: TGTGCCAGCAGCCTAGGACAGGGCGCGTTTTCACCCCTCCACTTT.

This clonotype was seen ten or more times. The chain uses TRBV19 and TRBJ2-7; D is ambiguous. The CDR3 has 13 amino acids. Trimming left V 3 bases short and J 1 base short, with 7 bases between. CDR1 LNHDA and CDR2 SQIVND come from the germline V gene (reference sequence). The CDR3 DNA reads TGTGCCAGTAGTATTGCGGAGTCCTACGAGCAGTACTTC. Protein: CASSIAESYEQYF. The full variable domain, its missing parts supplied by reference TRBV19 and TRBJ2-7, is DGGITQSPKYLFRKEGQNVTLSCEQNLNHDAMYWYRQDPGQGLRLIYYSQIVNDFQKGDIAEGYSVSREKKESFPLTVTSAQKNPTAFYLCASSIAESYEQYFGPGTRLTVT.

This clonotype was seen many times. As DNA, the CDR3 is TGTGCCAGCAGTTTACGAGGGTCGGGGGCCTACGAGCAGTACTTC. Translating gives CASSLRGSGAYEQYF. The genes are TRBV12-3 or TRBV12-4 and TRBJ2-7, with D perhaps TRBD2 (6 bases). Trimming removed 2 bases from V and 2 bases from J, with 13 bases in between. CDR3 length: 15 residues.

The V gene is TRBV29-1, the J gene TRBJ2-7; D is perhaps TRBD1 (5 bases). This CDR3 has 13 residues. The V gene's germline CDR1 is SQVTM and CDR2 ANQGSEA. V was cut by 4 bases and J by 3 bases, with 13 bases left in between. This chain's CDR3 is CSVVSADNYEQYF. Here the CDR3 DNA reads TGCAGCGTTGTGTCCGCGGACAACTACGAGCAGTACTTC.

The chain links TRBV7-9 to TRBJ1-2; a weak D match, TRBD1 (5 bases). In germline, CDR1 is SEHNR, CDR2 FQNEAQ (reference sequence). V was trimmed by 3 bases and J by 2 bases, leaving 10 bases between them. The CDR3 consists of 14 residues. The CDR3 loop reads CASSFGGRNYGYTF. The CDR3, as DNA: TGTGCCAGCAGCTTCGGGGGGAGGAACTATGGCTACACCTTC.

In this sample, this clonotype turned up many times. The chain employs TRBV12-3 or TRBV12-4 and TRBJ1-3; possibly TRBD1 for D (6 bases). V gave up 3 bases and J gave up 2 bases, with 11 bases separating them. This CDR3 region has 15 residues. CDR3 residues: CASSLTGSPGNTIYF. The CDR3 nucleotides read TGTGCCAGCAGTTTGACAGGATCTCCTGGAAACACCATATATTTT.

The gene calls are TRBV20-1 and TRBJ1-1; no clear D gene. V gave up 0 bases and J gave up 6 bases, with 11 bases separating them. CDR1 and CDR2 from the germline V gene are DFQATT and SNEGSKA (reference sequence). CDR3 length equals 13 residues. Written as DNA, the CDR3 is TGCAGTGCTAGAGATGGGAGGCTACCTGAAGCTTTCTTT. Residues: CSARDGRLPEAFF.

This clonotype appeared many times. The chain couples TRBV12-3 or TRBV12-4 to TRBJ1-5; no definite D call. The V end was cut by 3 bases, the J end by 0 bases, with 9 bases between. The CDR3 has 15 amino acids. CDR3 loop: CASSFEWGSNQPQHF. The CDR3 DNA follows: TGTGCCAGCAGTTTTGAGTGGGGTAGCAATCAGCCCCAGCATTTT.

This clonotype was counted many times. The CDR3 DNA reads TGTGCCTGGAGTGTCTTTTTGGGTCCCACTTCAGCCCCATCCTACGAGCAGTACTTC. Translated: CAWSVFLGPTSAPSYEQYF. This chain links TRBV30 with TRBJ2-7; D is unresolved. V was shortened by 0 bases and J by 1 base, with 25 bases between the two germline ends. CDR1 and CDR2 from the germline V gene are GTSNPN and SVGIG (reference sequence). The CDR3 has 19 residues.